This is a list of T cell receptor beta chains from one sample in a study of T cells after yellow fever vaccination. Each CDR3 protein is one row after TCRdb ran MiXCR on the 5' RACE reads. This sample has 550,000 or so distinct CDR3 sequences, with 15% to 20% found just once. The sequenced sample was PBMCs, obtained 15 days after the yellow fever booster vaccination. These receptors were collected from a man younger than 45 who received the YFV17D yellow fever vaccine. Each CDR3 is given with its conserved first and last residue. A D gene is named only where the DNA matches it firmly. Size values are once, few and many counts, or a class for expanded clones, and some rows have none.

D gene	clone size	V gene	J gene	CDR3 DNA	CDR3 protein
NA	NA	TRBV5-1	TRBJ2-1	TGCGCCAGCAGCGCCGAGAGGAGCTCCTACAATGAGCAGTTCTTC	CASSAERSSYNEQFF
NA	many	TRBV27	TRBJ2-1	TGTGCCAGCAGTCCTAATACCTGGGCGGAGCAGTTCTTC	CASSPNTWAEQFF
TRBD1	NA	TRBV24-1	TRBJ2-1	TGTGCCACCAGTGACCCGACAGGGGGATCCAATGAGCAGTTCTTC	CATSDPTGGSNEQFF
NA	few	TRBV5-1	TRBJ2-1	TGCGCCAGCAGCTTGGGGGTCAGAGAACGCGATGAGCAGTTCTTC	CASSLGVRERDEQFF
NA	NA	TRBV28	TRBJ2-7	TGTGCCAGCAGTTTCCCGGGCTTCGAGCAGTACTTC	CASSFPGFEQYF
NA	few	TRBV7-2	TRBJ2-4	TGTGCCAGCAGCTTAGGGGGGGCGTGGGACAAAAACATTCAGTACTTC	CASSLGGAWDKNIQYF
TRBD2	NA	TRBV20-1	TRBJ2-1	TGCAGTGCTAGAGATTGGGCTAGCGGGAGGATTCTGTTCTTC	CSARDWASGRILFF
TRBD1	NA	TRBV10-3	TRBJ1-4	TGTGCCATCAGTGCTCAGGGGGCAACTAATGAAAAACTGTTTTTT	CAISAQGATNEKLFF
NA	NA	TRBV5-4	TRBJ2-3	TGTGCCAGCAGCCCTAGGGGGAAGGACACAGATACGCAGTATTTT	CASSPRGKDTDTQYF
TRBD2	NA	TRBV10-3	TRBJ2-3	TGTGCCATCACCGGGGGGTTCGCAGATACGCAGTATTTT	CAITGGFADTQYF
TRBD2	NA	TRBV19	TRBJ2-1	TGTGCCAGTATAGCGGGAGCCTACAATGAGCAGTTCTTC	CASIAGAYNEQFF
NA	NA	TRBV3-1	TRBJ1-2	TGTGCCAGCAGCCAAGATCCCTCGAGGGGGAGCTATGGCTACACCTTC	CASSQDPSRGSYGYTF
TRBD1	many	TRBV5-1	TRBJ2-1	TGCGCCAGCAGCTTGGAAGGACAGGGGGCAAATGAGCAGTTCTTC	CASSLEGQGANEQFF
TRBD2	few	TRBV20-1	TRBJ2-7	TGCAGTGCTAGACCTCGTGGTAGATCGGGGGGTGAGCAGTACTTC	CSARPRGRSGGEQYF
TRBD2	NA	TRBV29-1	TRBJ2-3	TGCAGCGTTCGTCGGACCTTGACTAGCGCCACAGATACGCAGTATTTT	CSVRRTLTSATDTQYF
TRBD1	NA	TRBV4-2	TRBJ2-7	TGTGCCAGCAGCCAGGCCGGACAGGCCCAGGAGCAGTACTTC	CASSQAGQAQEQYF
NA	once	TRBV20-1	TRBJ2-4	TGCAGTGCGGGCGGAACACGGGGCAAAAACATTCAGTACTTC	CSAGGTRGKNIQYF
NA	few	TRBV12-3/TRBV12-4	TRBJ2-5	TGTGCCAGCAGTTTAGTATCTCGGCGGGAGACCCAGTACTTC	CASSLVSRRETQYF
TRBD1	NA	TRBV20-1	TRBJ2-3	TGCAGTGCCCCGGACAGGGACGCTAGCACAGATACGCAGTATTTT	CSAPDRDASTDTQYF
TRBD1	few	TRBV7-2	TRBJ2-1	TGTGCCAGCAGCACCGGGACAGGGGGCAATGAGCAGTTCTTC	CASSTGTGGNEQFF
NA	NA	TRBV6-1	TRBJ2-1	TGTGCCAGTCCCAACCAACAGGGAAATGAGCAGTTCTTC	CASPNQQGNEQFF
NA	NA	TRBV7-2	TRBJ2-7	TGTGCCAGCAGCTTAGCGTCTAGCGACCGCTACGAGCAGTACTTC	CASSLASSDRYEQYF
NA	few	TRBV20-1	TRBJ2-7	TGCAGTGCTAGGGCCCCTCAGCGGGTCTCCTACGAGCAGTACTTC	CSARAPQRVSYEQYF
NA	NA	TRBV23-1	TRBJ2-1	TGCGCCAGAGAGCCGGGTCAACCCAATGAGCAGTTCTTC	CAREPGQPNEQFF
NA	NA	TRBV20-1	TRBJ1-5	TGCAGTGCTGGAAGCATCGATCAGCCCCAGCATTTT	CSAGSIDQPQHF
TRBD2	NA	TRBV20-1	TRBJ2-1	TGCAGTGCTAGAGACCCTAGCGGGAGTAGAAATGAGCAGTTCTTC	CSARDPSGSRNEQFF
NA	few	TRBV20-1	TRBJ2-5	TGCAGTGCTAGTGGAGGTGGATGGGAGACCCAGTACTTC	CSASGGGWETQYF
TRBD1	many	TRBV7-6	TRBJ1-1	TGTGCCAGCAGCTTAGAGACCACAGGGGCTGAAGCTTTCTTT	CASSLETTGAEAFF
TRBD1	few	TRBV5-1	TRBJ2-5	TGCGCCAGCAGCTTTAGACAGGGAATGGAGGAGACCCAGTACTTC	CASSFRQGMEETQYF
TRBD2	NA	TRBV24-1	TRBJ2-1	TGTGCCACCAGTGACGGCGGGACTAGCGGGATCTACAATGAGCAGTTCTTC	CATSDGGTSGIYNEQFF
NA	NA	TRBV28	TRBJ2-7	TGTGCCAGCAGACCGTCAACAGTGGATTACGAGCAGTACTTC	CASRPSTVDYEQYF
TRBD2	NA	TRBV20-1	TRBJ2-1	TGCAGTGCTATGGAGACTAGCGGTATAAGGGATGAGCAGTTCTTC	CSAMETSGIRDEQFF
NA	NA	TRBV5-6	TRBJ2-7	TGTGCCAGCAGCTTGTCGAGATTAATCACCTACGAGCAGTACTTC	CASSLSRLITYEQYF
TRBD2	NA	TRBV19	TRBJ2-1	TGTGCCAGTAGTATAGTTTGGGGACTAGCGGGAGTTGAGCAGTTCTTC	CASSIVWGLAGVEQFF
NA	NA	TRBV5-6	TRBJ2-7	TGTGCCAGCAGCTCTCCCGAGAGGTATAACTACGAGCAGTACTTC	CASSSPERYNYEQYF
NA	NA	TRBV28	TRBJ2-1	TGTGCCAGCCCGCCCCGGGGAGGCTCCTACAATGAGCAGTTCTTC	CASPPRGGSYNEQFF
TRBD1	once	TRBV5-1	TRBJ2-1	TGCGCCAGCAGCCCATTGGACAGGGGGGATGAGCAGTTCTTC	CASSPLDRGDEQFF
NA	NA	TRBV6-5	TRBJ2-2	TGTGCCAGCAGTTACTCGATGGGAACAGCTACGAACACCGGGGAGCTGTTTTTT	CASSYSMGTATNTGELFF
NA	few	TRBV6-2/TRBV6-3	TRBJ2-1	TGTGCCACCCGACAGGCCCTACCCAGCTTC	CATRQALPSF
NA	NA	TRBV19	TRBJ1-5	TGTGCCAGTAGTATGGGAACAGGGAATCAGCCCCAGCATTTT	CASSMGTGNQPQHF
NA	few	TRBV4-2	TRBJ2-7	TGTGCCAGCAGCCAAGATACAAGGGCCTCCTACGAGCAGTACTTC	CASSQDTRASYEQYF
NA	few	TRBV4-2	TRBJ2-7	TGTGCCAGCAGCCAAGAATACCTAGCAGGGGAGCAGTACTTC	CASSQEYLAGEQYF
NA	NA	TRBV5-1	TRBJ2-1	TGCGCCAGCAGCAGTATAGAGGGCCCCAATGAGCAGTTCTTC	CASSSIEGPNEQFF
TRBD1	NA	TRBV3-1	TRBJ1-2	TGTGCCAGCAGCCAAGACAGGGGGACCACTAACGGCTACACCTTC	CASSQDRGTTNGYTF
TRBD2	NA	TRBV7-2	TRBJ2-3	TGTGCCACCTCGAGCGGGACGCGGGCAGATACGCAGTATTTT	CATSSGTRADTQYF
NA	few	TRBV11-2	TRBJ2-3	TGTGCCAGCAGCATCCTGCAGGGGAATACGCAGTATTTT	CASSILQGNTQYF
NA	NA	TRBV28	TRBJ2-5	TGTGCCAGCAGAGGAAGACCCCGTCCCGAGACCCAGTACTTC	CASRGRPRPETQYF
TRBD1	few	TRBV28	TRBJ2-7	TGTGCCAGCAGTTCACCGGGACAGGGGTTCGAGCAGTACTTC	CASSSPGQGFEQYF
NA	NA	TRBV5-8	TRBJ2-7	TGTGCCAGCGGCTCGAACAGGGATTGGGGCTACGAGCAGTACTTC	CASGSNRDWGYEQYF
TRBD1	NA	TRBV12-5	TRBJ2-2	TGTGCTAGTGGTTTGGTACTGGGCAGGACAGGGTATAACACCGGGGAGCTGTTTTTT	CASGLVLGRTGYNTGELFF
NA	few	TRBV12-3/TRBV12-4	TRBJ2-3	TGTGCCAGTCGGCTAGCGATCAGCACAGATACGCAGTATTTT	CASRLAISTDTQYF
NA	NA	TRBV5-1	TRBJ2-1	TGCGCCAGCAGTTTAGGCCTCACCGATGAGCAGTTCTTC	CASSLGLTDEQFF
NA	NA	TRBV7-9	TRBJ1-1	TGTGCCAGCAACCTCCTTTTAGGGAGAGGCACTGAAGCTTTCTTT	CASNLLLGRGTEAFF